The 31 T cell receptor beta chains reported below all come from one sample, sequenced in a study of a mutant IDH1 vaccine in newly diagnosed glioma. Specified time point: week 47, end of study. Vaccine doses each comprised 300 ug of mutant IDH1 20-mer peptide, with topical imiquimod. Here immunoSEQ multiplex PCR was the method, and the copy in TCRdb shows in-frame clones only, minus some. Of roughly 86,000 clones in the sample, roughly four fifths were seen once. Antigens of these TCRs are unknown. The material was PBMCs, obtained from a glioma patient whose treatment included an IDH1 peptide vaccine. These receptors all come from a man aged 40-55 years with glioma.

The V gene is TRBV18, the J gene TRBJ2-3; maybe TRBD1 (6 bases). The CDR3 is 13 residues long. Looked up from germline, CDR1 is KGHSH and CDR2 is LQKENI. V was clipped by 2 bases and J by 6 bases, with 9 bases between them. CDR3 bases: TGTGCCAGCTCACCAACAGGGTTTGATACGCAGTATTTT. Translated, it gives CASSPTGFDTQYF.

The chain joins TRBV7-2 to TRBJ2-1; TRBD2 matches 11 bases. Unmatched junction bases numbered 10, after V lost 2 bases and J lost 7 bases. In germline, CDR1 is SGHTA, CDR2 FQGNSA. CDR3 length: 17 amino acids. The CDR3 DNA follows: TGTGCCAGCAGCTTATTTCTGGCTAGCGGGAGGTCTAATGAGCAGTTCTTC. It codes for CASSLFLASGRSNEQFF.

This rearrangement joins TRBV28 to TRBJ1-2, with a tentative D call TRBD1 (6 bases). This CDR3 has 15 residues. Trimming stripped 5 bases from V and 0 bases from J, with 13 bases between. The germline V gene has CDR1 MDHEN and CDR2 SYDVKM. The CDR3 loop is CASSRTGTPNYGYTF. The CDR3 DNA reads TGTGCCAGCAGTAGAACCGGGACACCTAACTATGGCTACACCTTC.

This clone has a handful of counts. CDR3 nucleotide sequence: TGTGCCAGCAGTTTAAAGGACTTACTGTTTTTT. This codes for CASSLKDLLFF. The J gene is TRBJ1-4, the V gene TRBV25-1; D gene ambiguous. The V gene lost 5 bases and the J gene lost 13 bases, with 11 bases spanning the gap. The CDR3 contains 11 residues. Germline CDR1 is MGHDK and CDR2 is SYGVNS.

The chain has TRBV2 and TRBJ2-6; possibly TRBD1 for D (6 bases). This CDR3 has 14 amino acids. The V end was cut by 6 bases, the J end by 2 bases, with 8 bases between. Germline V gene lookup returns CDR1 SNHLY and CDR2 FYNNEI. The CDR3 reads CASRQGPGANVLTF. In nucleotides, the CDR3 is TGTGCCAGCAGGCAGGGGCCTGGGGCCAACGTCCTGACTTTC.

The rearrangement joins TRBV2 to TRBJ2-3; TRBD2 matches 8 bases. With V trimmed by 8 bases and J by 4 bases, 11 bases remained unmatched. Per germline, CDR1 SNHLY and CDR2 FYNNEI. CDR3 size: 15 residues. The CDR3 DNA reads as TGTGCCAGCTTGGAGGGGACTAGGTCGGCAGATACGCAGTATTTT. It yields the protein CASLEGTRSADTQYF. The whole variable domain, remainder taken from reference TRBV2 and TRBJ2-3, is EPEVTQTPSHQVTQMGQEVILRCVPISNHLYFYWYRQILGQKVEFLVSFYNNEISEKSEIFDDQFSVERPDGSNFTLKIRSTKLEDSAMYFCASLEGTRSADTQYFGPGTRLTVL.

The chain is built from TRBV18 and TRBJ2-2; TRBD1 matches at 9 bases. Germline V gene sequence: CDR1 KGHSH, CDR2 LQKENI. The trim removed 6 bases at V and 6 bases at J, leaving 11 bases unmatched. The CDR3 spans 16 residues. The CDR3 spells CASSVKGQGPAGELFF. The CDR3 coding sequence is TGTGCCAGCTCGGTAAAAGGACAGGGGCCGGCCGGGGAGCTGTTTTTT.

This sequence joins TRBV10-3 and TRBJ1-5; unclear D gene. CDR1 ENHRY and CDR2 SYGVKD come from the germline V gene. There are 15 residues in the CDR3. V was trimmed by 2 bases and J by 0 bases, leaving 8 bases between them. For the CDR3, the DNA is TGTGCCATCAGTGAGGGAGGGAGTAGCAATCAGCCCCAGCATTTT. Translated, it gives CAISEGGSSNQPQHF.

The chain is built from TRBV2 and TRBJ2-7; D may match TRBD1 or TRBD2 (5 bases each). The length of the CDR3 is 16 residues. Trimming took 7 bases from V and 3 from J, leaving 22 bases between them. The V gene's germline CDR1 is SNHLY and CDR2 FYNNEI. CDR3 sequence reads: CASIHPGGGGGYEQYF. The DNA for the CDR3 is TGTGCCAGCATTCACCCAGGTGGGGGTGGAGGCTACGAGCAGTACTTC.

The rearrangement joins TRBV29-1 to TRBJ1-2; TRBD1 matches at 7 bases. Germline V gene sequence: CDR1 SQVTM, CDR2 ANQGSEA. V lost 5 bases, J lost 7 bases, and 19 bases stayed unmatched. The length of the CDR3 is 16 residues. DNA for the CDR3: TGCAGCGTTCTCCGGGACAGTGCCTGGGGCCATCTTGGCTACACCTTC. Amino acid sequence: CSVLRDSAWGHLGYTF.

V gene TRBV13 combines with J gene TRBJ2-6; D is unclear. This CDR3 spans 17 amino acids. Germline V CDR1 and CDR2: PRHDT, FYEKMQ (reference sequence). V was clipped by 0 bases and J by 0 bases, with 9 bases between them. The CDR3: CASSLGVGSSGANVLTF. The CDR3 coding sequence is TGTGCCAGCAGCTTAGGGGTCGGTAGCTCTGGGGCCAACGTCCTGACTTTC.

The genes are TRBV2 and TRBJ2-1; TRBD2 aligns across 12 bases. The CDR3 has 15 residues. V lost 3 bases to trimming and J lost 10 bases; unmatched junction nucleotides: 7. Germline V gives CDR1 SNHLY, CDR2 FYNNEI. CDR3 protein: CASSDLAGGLGEQFF. CDR3 bases: TGTGCCAGCAGTGATCTAGCGGGAGGGCTTGGGGAGCAGTTCTTC.

In DNA form, the CDR3 reads TGTGCCAGTCGGACAGTTAATCAGCCCCAGCATTTT. It yields the protein CASRTVNQPQHF. The chain uses TRBV6-5 and TRBJ1-5, with D possibly being TRBD1 (6 bases). Germline CDR1 and CDR2: MNHEY and SVGAGI. Trimming shortened V by 9 bases and J by 4 bases, and 10 bases separated the two germline ends. The CDR3 runs to 12 residues.

In its sample, this clone was seen a few times. The gene calls are TRBV11-3 and TRBJ1-5; a possible D gene is TRBD1 (6 bases). The germline CDR1 and CDR2 sequences are SGHNT and YENEEA. The CDR3 has 17 residues. Between the trimmed V and J ends, which lost 4 bases and 0 bases, there was a span of 16 bases. CDR3 sequence reads: CASSYGGGGYSNQPQHF. CDR3 in DNA: TGTGCCAGCAGCTACGGAGGAGGGGGGTATAGCAATCAGCCCCAGCATTTT.

V gene TRBV2 combines with J gene TRBJ2-7, with TRBD1 matching over 9 bases. Germline V gene sequence: CDR1 SNHLY, CDR2 FYNNEI. This CDR3 spans 15 amino acids. Unmatched junction bases numbered 7, after V lost 7 bases and J lost 0 bases. Written as DNA, the CDR3 is TGTGCCAGCAAATTACAGGGGGCCGTCTCCTACGAGCAGTACTTC. Translation: CASKLQGAVSYEQYF.

The chain joins TRBV5-1 to TRBJ1-2; 8 bases are a match to TRBD1. Germline loops: CDR1 SGHRS, CDR2 YFSETQ. This CDR3 contains 15 residues. V gave up 3 bases and J gave up 4 bases; unmatched junction bases: 8. Here the CDR3 DNA reads TGCGCCAGCAGCTGGGGGGACAGGTCACCCTATGGCTACACCTTC. This encodes CASSWGDRSPYGYTF. The entire variable domain, with the rest obtained from reference TRBV5-1 and TRBJ1-2, is as follows: KAGVTQTPRYLIKTRGQQVTLSCSPISGHRSVSWYQQTPGQGLQFLFEYFSETQRNKGNFPGRFSGRQFSNSRSEMNVSTLELGDSALYLCASSWGDRSPYGYTFGSGTRLTVV.

V gene TRBV5-4 combines with J gene TRBJ1-5; TRBD1 might be the D (5 bases). Trimming took 0 bases from V and 3 from J, leaving 10 bases between them. The CDR3 spans 15 residues. Germline lookup yields CDR1 SGHNT and CDR2 YYREEE (reference sequence). In nucleotides, the CDR3 is TGTGCCAGCAGCTTGGGCAGGGCTTTCAATCAGCCCCAGCATTTT. Protein: CASSLGRAFNQPQHF.

This clone was seen more than once but under ten times. The chain employs TRBV19 and TRBJ1-5; D is unclear. Trimming took 7 bases from V and 1 from J, leaving 11 bases between them. The CDR3 has 14 residues. Germline assignment: CDR1 LNHDA and CDR2 SQIVND (reference sequence). CDR3 amino acids: CASTREVSNQPQHF. The CDR3 region has the DNA TGTGCCAGTACCCGGGAGGTGAGCAATCAGCCCCAGCATTTT.

The genes are TRBV6-4 and TRBJ1-1; no clear D. Germline V gene sequence: CDR1 MRHNA, CDR2 SNTAGT. This CDR3 is 13 amino acids long. V gave up 3 bases and J gave up 5 bases, with 10 bases separating them. DNA of the CDR3: TGTGCCAGCAGTGAAGGAGGGAATACTGAAGCTTTCTTT. Translated: CASSEGGNTEAFF.

This chain joins TRBV28 and TRBJ2-7; 8 nucleotides line up with TRBD2. J was trimmed by 5 bases and V by 4 bases; bases with no gene match: 16. The CDR3 runs to 17 residues. Germline CDR1 reads MDHEN; CDR2 reads SYDVKM. CDR3 protein: CASSYLPGGLAKDEQYF. CDR3 bases: TGTGCCAGCAGTTACCTCCCCGGCGGACTAGCAAAGGACGAGCAGTACTTC.

The DNA for the CDR3 is TGCGCCAGCAGCTTGGGTTTGGGACAAAGTAACTATGGCTACACCTTC. Amino acid sequence: CASSLGLGQSNYGYTF. The chain combines TRBV5-1 with TRBJ1-2; D possibly corresponds to TRBD1 (6 bases). This CDR3 is built from 16 residues. Germline V gene sequence: CDR1 SGHRS, CDR2 YFSETQ. Trimming pared 0 bases from V and 1 base from J, leaving 13 bases between.

CDR3 region: CASSPSNQAYGYTF. CDR3 in DNA: TGTGCCAGCTCACCCTCCAACCAGGCCTATGGCTACACCTTC. The chain has TRBV18 and TRBJ1-2, with D unclear. The germline gives CDR1 KGHSH, CDR2 LQKENI. Deletions cut 3 bases from V and 4 bases from J, with 12 bases between. CDR3 length equals 14 residues.

The J gene is TRBJ1-1, the V gene TRBV4-1, with 12 bases matching TRBD1. The V gene end was trimmed by 5 bases and the J gene end by 1 base; junction bases not matched to a gene: 8. The germline gives CDR1 MGHRA, CDR2 YSYEKL. CDR3 length: 17 amino acids. This CDR3 reads CASSRPGQGAGNTEAFF. CDR3 nucleotides: TGCGCCAGCAGCAGACCGGGACAGGGGGCAGGGAACACTGAAGCTTTCTTT.

This clone was seen a handful of times. The same CDR3 also results from other DNA sequences found in this sample. The genes are TRBV7-2 and TRBJ2-7; 12 bases are shared with TRBD2. With 4 bases clipped from V and 7 bases from J, the junction kept 5 bases outside the gene matches. CDR1 is SGHTA and CDR2 is FQGNSA in the germline V gene. The CDR3 totals 14 residues. The CDR3 region is CASSSLAGGGEQYF. In DNA form, the CDR3 reads TGTGCCAGCAGCTCACTAGCGGGGGGTGGGGAGCAGTACTTC.

The rearrangement links TRBV9 to TRBJ2-5; the match to TRBD2 covers 13 bases. Germline trimming cut 4 bases from V and 5 bases from J; bases unmatched to any gene: 8. The CDR3 runs to 16 residues. Germline V gene sequence: CDR1 SGDLS, CDR2 YYNGEE. The CDR3 DNA reads as TGTGCCAGCAGCTCCTCGGGACTAGCGGGATTTGAGACCCAGTACTTC. This codes for CASSSSGLAGFETQYF.

The rearrangement links TRBV6-1 to TRBJ2-1; a weak D match, TRBD2 (5 bases). This CDR3 is built from 16 residues. V lost 2 bases to trimming and J lost 0 bases, with 11 bases between them. Germline loops: CDR1 MNHNS, CDR2 SASEGT. The CDR3 bases are TGTGCCAGCAGTGAAAGTATGGGGAGCTCCTACAATGAGCAGTTCTTC. Protein sequence: CASSESMGSSYNEQFF.

The V call is TRBV4-1, the J call TRBJ2-1, with D possibly being TRBD1 (6 bases). Germline lookup yields CDR1 MGHRA and CDR2 YSYEKL. V was pared by 3 bases and J by 2 bases, with 17 bases between. This CDR3 has 17 residues. The CDR3 is CASSHIFPGQPYNEQFF. CDR3 in DNA: TGCGCCAGCAGCCATATTTTCCCGGGACAACCCTACAATGAGCAGTTCTTC.

This clone was detected a few times. The gene calls are TRBV6-1 and TRBJ1-1; tentatively, D is TRBD1 (5 bases). The CDR3 spans 13 residues. Trimming removed 3 bases at V and 3 bases at J, with 8 bases between. CDR1 MNHNS and CDR2 SASEGT come from the germline V gene. CDR3 region: CASSEGQHTEAFF. The CDR3 DNA follows: TGTGCCAGCAGTGAGGGGCAGCACACTGAAGCTTTCTTT.

This chain uses TRBV13 with TRBJ2-3, with a possible D match to TRBD1 (5 bases). Germline values: CDR1 PRHDT, CDR2 FYEKMQ (reference sequence). V lost 5 bases, J lost 1 base, and 22 bases lay in between. This CDR3 has 18 residues. The CDR3 coding sequence is TGTGCCAGCAGCAAGACAAACCAGGGTAATAGGCGCACAGATACGCAGTATTTT. Protein product: CASSKTNQGNRRTDTQYF.

The chain couples TRBV19 to TRBJ2-4; 9 nucleotides match TRBD1. Germline trimming cut 5 bases from V and 9 bases from J; bases unmatched to any gene: 5. The CDR3 extends over 13 amino acids. Per the germline V gene, CDR1 is LNHDA and CDR2 is SQIVND (reference sequence). The CDR3 reads CASSGDRVGIQYF. The CDR3 nucleotides are TGTGCCAGTAGTGGGGACAGGGTTGGCATTCAGTACTTC. Drawing the rest from reference TRBV19 and TRBJ2-4, the complete variable domain is DGGITQSPKYLFRKEGQNVTLSCEQNLNHDAMYWYRQDPGQGLRLIYYSQIVNDFQKGDIAEGYSVSREKKESFPLTVTSAQKNPTAFYLCASSGDRVGIQYFGAGTRLSVL.

The genes are TRBV7-9 and TRBJ2-1; D may be TRBD2 (5 bases). Germline assignment: CDR1 SEHNR and CDR2 FQNEAQ (reference sequence). The CDR3 contains 14 residues. V shed 3 bases and J shed 8 bases, with 14 bases lying between them. CDR3 amino acids: CASSFTSLMHEQFF. The CDR3 DNA reads as TGTGCCAGCAGCTTTACTAGTTTGATGCATGAGCAGTTCTTC.